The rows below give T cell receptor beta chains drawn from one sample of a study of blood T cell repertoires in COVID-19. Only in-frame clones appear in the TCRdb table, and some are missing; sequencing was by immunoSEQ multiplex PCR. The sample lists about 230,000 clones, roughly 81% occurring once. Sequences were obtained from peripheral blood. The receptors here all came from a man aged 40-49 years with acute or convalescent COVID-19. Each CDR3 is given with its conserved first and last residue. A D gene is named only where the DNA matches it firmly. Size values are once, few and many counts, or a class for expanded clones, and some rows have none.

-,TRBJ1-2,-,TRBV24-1,CATSDSGAKGSNGYTF,TGTGCCACCAGTGATTCAGGGGCCAAGGGAAGTAATGGCTACACCTTC
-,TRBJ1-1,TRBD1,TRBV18,CASSPGTGTFF,TGTGCCAGCTCACCGGGGACAGGAACTTTCTTT
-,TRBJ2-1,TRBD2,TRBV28,CASSLRASGGGNEQFF,TGTGCCAGCAGTTTAAGGGCTAGCGGGGGGGGCAATGAGCAGTTCTTC
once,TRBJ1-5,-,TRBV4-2,CASSQNRDNQPQHF,TGTGCCAGCAGCCAAAACCGGGACAATCAGCCCCAGCATTTT
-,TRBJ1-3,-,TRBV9,CASSYGETGNTIYF,TGTGCCAGCAGTTACGGGGAAACTGGAAACACCATATATTTT
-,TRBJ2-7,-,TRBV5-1,CASTLNAISYEQYF,TGCGCCAGCACCTTAAACGCTATCTCCTACGAGCAGTACTTC
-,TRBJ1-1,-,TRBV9,CASSVDRDTEAFF,TGTGCCAGCAGCGTAGACAGGGACACTGAAGCTTTCTTT
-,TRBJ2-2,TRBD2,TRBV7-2,CASSPDPGLAAGELFF,TGTGCCAGCAGCCCAGATCCGGGACTAGCGGCCGGGGAGCTGTTTTTT
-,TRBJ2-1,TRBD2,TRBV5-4,CASGTSGGYYNEQFF,TGTGCCAGCGGAACTAGCGGGGGGTACTACAATGAGCAGTTCTTC
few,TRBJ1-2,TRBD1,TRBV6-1,CASSPGTALYGYTF,TGTGCCAGCAGCCCCGGGACAGCCCTCTATGGCTACACCTTC
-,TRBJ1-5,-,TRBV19,CASQTDNQPQHF,TGTGCCAGCCAGACAGATAATCAGCCCCAGCATTTT
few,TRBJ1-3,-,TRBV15,CATSRDLSGNTIYF,TGTGCCACCAGCAGAGATCTCTCTGGAAACACCATATATTTT
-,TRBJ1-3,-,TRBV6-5,CASSYVPSGTIYF,TGTGCCAGCAGTTACGTACCGAGCGGTACCATATATTTT
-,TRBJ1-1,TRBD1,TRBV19,CASIRRGPTNTEAFF,TGTGCCAGTATCCGGAGGGGGCCTACAAACACTGAAGCTTTCTTT
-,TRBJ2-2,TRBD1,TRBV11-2,CASSSQGGQGMAGELFF,TGTGCCAGCAGCTCTCAGGGGGGACAGGGAATGGCCGGGGAGCTGTTTTTT
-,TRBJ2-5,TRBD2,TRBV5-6,CASTAGGPKETQYF,TGTGCCAGCACCGCGGGGGGACCGAAAGAGACCCAGTACTTC
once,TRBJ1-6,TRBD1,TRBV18,CASSPRTGVPPLHF,TGTGCCAGCTCACCCCGGACAGGTGTGCCACCCCTCCACTTT
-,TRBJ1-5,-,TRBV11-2,CASSLGQINQPQHF,TGTGCCAGCAGCCTTGGACAGATAAATCAGCCCCAGCATTTT
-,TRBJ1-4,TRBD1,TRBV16,CASSQWGTEAEKLFF,TGTGCCAGCAGCCAATGGGGGACAGAGGCTGAAAAACTGTTTTTT
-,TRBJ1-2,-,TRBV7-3,CASSLSGQNNYGYTF,TGTGCCAGCAGCTTGTCTGGACAGAATAACTATGGCTACACCTTC
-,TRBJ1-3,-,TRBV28,CASSLLGREGGNTIYF,TGTGCCAGCAGTTTATTGGGCAGGGAGGGTGGAAACACCATATATTTT
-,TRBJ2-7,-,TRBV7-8,CASSLVLSSGVGEQYF,TGTGCCAGCAGCTTAGTACTATCTTCAGGGGTCGGCGAGCAGTACTTC
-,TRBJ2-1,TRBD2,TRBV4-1,CASSRSGGTYNEQFF,TGCGCCAGCAGCCGGAGCGGGGGAACCTACAATGAGCAGTTCTTC
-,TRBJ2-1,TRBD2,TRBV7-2,CASSLDGAGVARFF,TGTGCCAGCAGCTTAGACGGCGCGGGGGTTGCGCGGTTCTTC
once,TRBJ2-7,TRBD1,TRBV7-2,CASSLAGTGTYEQYF,TGTGCCAGCAGCTTAGCCGGGACAGGGACCTACGAGCAGTACTTC
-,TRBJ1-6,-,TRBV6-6,CASSYSSQLLDLPLHF,TGTGCCAGCAGTTACTCGAGTCAGCTCCTAGATCTGCCCCTCCACTTT
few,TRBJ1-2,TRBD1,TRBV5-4,CASSAGQGARGYGYTF,TGTGCCAGCAGCGCGGGACAGGGGGCGCGTGGCTATGGCTACACCTTC
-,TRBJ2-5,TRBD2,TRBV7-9,CASSYLGGVQETQYF,TGTGCCAGCAGCTACCTGGGGGGGGTCCAAGAGACCCAGTACTTC
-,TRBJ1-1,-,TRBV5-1,CASSFRLPGDGSEAFF,TGCGCCAGCAGCTTTAGGCTCCCAGGGGACGGGTCTGAAGCTTTCTTT
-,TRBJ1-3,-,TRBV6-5,CASSPGQTYGNTIYF,TGTGCCAGCAGCCCCGGACAGACCTATGGAAACACCATATATTTT
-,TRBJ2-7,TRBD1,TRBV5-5,CASTLGDRGTYEQYF,TGTGCCAGCACCTTGGGGGACAGGGGAACCTACGAGCAGTACTTC
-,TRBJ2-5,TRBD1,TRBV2,CASRGTGETQYF,TGTGCCAGCAGAGGGACAGGGGAGACCCAGTACTTC
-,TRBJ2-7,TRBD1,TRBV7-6,CASSPKGGDRAWEQYF,TGTGCCAGCAGCCCAAAGGGAGGGGACAGGGCCTGGGAGCAGTACTTC
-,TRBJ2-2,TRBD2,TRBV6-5,CASVGRSNTGELFF,TGTGCCAGCGTCGGGAGGTCGAACACCGGGGAGCTGTTTTTT
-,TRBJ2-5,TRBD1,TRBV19,CASSIPNRGETQYF,TGTGCCAGTAGTATTCCTAACAGGGGAGAGACCCAGTACTTC
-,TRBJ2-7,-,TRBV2,CASSGLQGYSYEQYF,TGTGCCAGCAGTGGGCTGCAGGGGTACTCCTACGAGCAGTACTTC
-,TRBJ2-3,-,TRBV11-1,CASSSGRGKDTQYF,TGTGCCAGCAGCTCTGGCAGGGGCAAAGATACGCAGTATTTT
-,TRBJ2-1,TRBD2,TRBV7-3,CASSLLGRRNDNEQFF,TGTGCCAGCAGCTTACTCGGGAGGAGGAACGACAATGAGCAGTTCTTC
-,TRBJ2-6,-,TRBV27,CASSRRVAGFNSGANVLTF,TGTGCCAGCAGCCGACGAGTCGCGGGGTTTAACTCTGGGGCCAACGTCCTGACTTTC
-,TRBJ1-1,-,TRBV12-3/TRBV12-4,CASSFRGRPEAFF,TGTGCCAGCAGTTTTAGGGGAAGACCTGAAGCTTTCTTT
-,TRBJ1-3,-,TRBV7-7,CASSSDRGNTIYF,TGTGCCAGCAGCTCCGACAGGGGAAACACCATATATTTT
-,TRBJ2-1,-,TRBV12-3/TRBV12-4,CASSAAGYNEQFF,TGTGCCAGCAGCGCAGCAGGGTACAATGAGCAGTTCTTC
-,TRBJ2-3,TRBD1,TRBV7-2,CASSLAGQGKQYF,TGTGCCAGCAGCTTAGCCGGACAGGGAAAGCAGTATTTT
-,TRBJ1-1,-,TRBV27,CASRPGSSTEAFF,TGTGCCAGCAGGCCGGGGTCGAGCACTGAAGCTTTCTTT
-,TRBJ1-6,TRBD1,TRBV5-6,CASSWGQGDSPLHF,TGTGCCAGCAGCTGGGGACAGGGGGATTCACCCCTCCACTTT
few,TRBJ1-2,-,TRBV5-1,CASSEGGDNYGYTF,TGCGCCAGCAGCGAGGGCGGGGATAACTATGGCTACACCTTC
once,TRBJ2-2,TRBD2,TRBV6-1,CASSEMGGGTGELFF,TGTGCCAGCAGTGAGATGGGGGGGGGAACCGGGGAGCTGTTTTTT
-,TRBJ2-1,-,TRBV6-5,CASSYGGEQFF,TGTGCCAGCAGTTACGGGGGGGAGCAGTTCTTC
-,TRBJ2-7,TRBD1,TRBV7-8,CASSRDSGSYEQYF,TGTGCCAGCAGCCGGGACAGCGGCTCCTACGAGCAGTACTTC
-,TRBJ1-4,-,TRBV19,CASSLAWTATNEKLFF,TGTGCCAGTAGTCTCGCCTGGACAGCAACTAATGAAAAACTGTTTTTT
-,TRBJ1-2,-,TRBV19,CASSPDSLYGYTF,TGTGCCAGTAGCCCTGACAGTCTCTATGGCTACACCTTC
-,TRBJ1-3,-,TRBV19,CASMQRNSGNTIYF,TGTGCCAGTATGCAGCGTAACTCTGGAAACACCATATATTTT
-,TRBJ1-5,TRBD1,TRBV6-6,CASSYSDRGFQPQHF,TGTGCCAGCAGTTACTCAGACAGGGGGTTCCAGCCCCAGCATTTT
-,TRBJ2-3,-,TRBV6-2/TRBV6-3,CASSYREATDTQYF,TGTGCCAGCAGTTACCGGGAAGCCACAGATACGCAGTATTTT
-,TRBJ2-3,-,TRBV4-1,CASSQVATVPSTDTQYF,TGCGCCAGCAGCCAGGTGGCGACAGTCCCTAGCACAGATACGCAGTATTTT
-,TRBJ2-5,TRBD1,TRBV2,CASTGTGYQETQYF,TGTGCCAGCACCGGGACAGGCTACCAAGAGACCCAGTACTTC
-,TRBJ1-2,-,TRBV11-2,CASSLWGTSSNYGYTF,TGTGCCAGCAGCCTATGGGGCACCTCGTCTAACTATGGCTACACCTTC